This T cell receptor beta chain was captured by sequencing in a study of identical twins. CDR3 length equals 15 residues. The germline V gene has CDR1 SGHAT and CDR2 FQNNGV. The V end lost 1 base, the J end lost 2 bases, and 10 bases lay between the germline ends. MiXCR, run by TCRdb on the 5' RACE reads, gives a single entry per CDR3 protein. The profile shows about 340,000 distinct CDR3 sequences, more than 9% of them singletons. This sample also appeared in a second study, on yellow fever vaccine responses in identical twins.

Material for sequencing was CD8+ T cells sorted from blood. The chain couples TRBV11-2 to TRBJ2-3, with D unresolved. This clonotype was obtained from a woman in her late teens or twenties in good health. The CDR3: CASSLGVSFTDTQYF. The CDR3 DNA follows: TGTGCCAGCAGCTTAGGCGTTAGCTTCACAGATACGCAGTATTTT.